This T cell receptor (beta chain) was identified in a study of shared clonotypes between healthy human individuals. Note on this clone: At the DNA level, this CDR3 is encoded by other sequences in the same sample as well.

Germline CDR1 reads SGHTA; CDR2 reads FQGNSA. The germline V and J ends were trimmed by 1 base and 2 bases, with 9 bases remaining between them. There are 14 residues in the CDR3. The repertoire was sequenced with immunoSEQ multiplex PCR; TCRdb's copy has only in-frame clones and lacks some. Of approximately 1.5 million clones in the sample, approximately 98.5% were seen once. The sequencing input was naive CD4+ T cells sorted from blood. Subset of the sample: CD45RA+ positively selected. The chain couples TRBV7-2 to TRBJ2-7; D gene unclear. The TCR sequence derives from a man aged 30-40 years in good health. The CDR3: CASSLGAGPYEQYF. The CDR3 DNA sequence: TGTGCCAGCAGCTTAGGGGCAGGTCCCTACGAGCAGTACTTC.